The rows below give T cell receptor beta chains drawn from one sample of a study of blood T cell repertoires in COVID-19. This table comes from immunoSEQ multiplex PCR, and its TCRdb copy is limited to in-frame clones, with some not included. The sample contains 100,000 to 120,000 clones, about three quarters of which appear only once. Sequenced sample: peripheral blood. The receptors stem from a woman between 65 and 79 years old with acute or convalescent COVID-19. The CDR3 runs from the conserved cysteine through the conserved F or W. The D gene is left open where the match is weak. Clone size is stated in some rows and not others, as once, few, many or a class when expanded.

d_gene: -; abundance: -; j_gene: TRBJ2-1; v_gene: TRBV20-1; CDR3nt: TGCAGTGCCAGTCTAGGCTCCTACAATGAGCAGTTCTTC; CDR3aa: CSASLGSYNEQFF
d_gene: TRBD1; abundance: -; j_gene: TRBJ1-2; v_gene: TRBV19; CDR3nt: TGTGCCAGTAATAGGAGGACAGGGGCGAATGGCTACACCTTC; CDR3aa: CASNRRTGANGYTF
d_gene: TRBD2; abundance: -; j_gene: TRBJ2-2; v_gene: TRBV6-5; CDR3nt: TGTGCCAGCAGTTCCAGACTAGCGGGGGGGCCCGGGGAGCTGTTTTTT; CDR3aa: CASSSRLAGGPGELFF
d_gene: TRBD2; abundance: few; j_gene: TRBJ2-5; v_gene: TRBV27; CDR3nt: TGTGCCAGCAGTTTACTAGCGGGGGCCGGGGAGACCCAGTACTTC; CDR3aa: CASSLLAGAGETQYF
d_gene: TRBD1; abundance: -; j_gene: TRBJ1-1; v_gene: TRBV6-5; CDR3nt: TGTGCCAGCAGTTACTCGAGCAGGGGGCGAGCTTTCTTT; CDR3aa: CASSYSSRGRAFF
d_gene: TRBD1; abundance: -; j_gene: TRBJ1-5; v_gene: TRBV6-5; CDR3nt: TGTGCCAGCATCGCCGGGACAGGGGTTGAGCAGCCCCAGCATTTT; CDR3aa: CASIAGTGVEQPQHF
d_gene: -; abundance: few; j_gene: TRBJ1-1; v_gene: TRBV2; CDR3nt: TGTGCCAGCCCCCGGTTGGAGGCAGTCACTGAAGCTTTCTTT; CDR3aa: CASPRLEAVTEAFF
d_gene: TRBD2; abundance: -; j_gene: TRBJ2-1; v_gene: TRBV27; CDR3nt: TGTGCCAGCAGAACCAAGCGGGGGGGCCTCTACAATGAGCAGTTCTTC; CDR3aa: CASRTKRGGLYNEQFF
d_gene: TRBD1; abundance: -; j_gene: TRBJ2-2; v_gene: TRBV18; CDR3nt: TGTGCCAGCTCCCGAAGAAACAGGGGTAGCACCGGGGAGCTGTTTTTT; CDR3aa: CASSRRNRGSTGELFF
d_gene: TRBD1; abundance: -; j_gene: TRBJ2-6; v_gene: TRBV27; CDR3nt: TGTGCCAGCAGTCACCGGACAGGAAACTCTGGGGCCAACGTCCTGACTTTC; CDR3aa: CASSHRTGNSGANVLTF
d_gene: -; abundance: -; j_gene: TRBJ2-3; v_gene: TRBV27; CDR3nt: TGTGCCAGCGGGACGTATTCCTCGCAGGGAGGACCAGATACGCAGTATTTT; CDR3aa: CASGTYSSQGGPDTQYF
d_gene: -; abundance: -; j_gene: TRBJ1-2; v_gene: TRBV18; CDR3nt: TGTGCCGGAACTACCAATATGAACTATGGCTACACCTTC; CDR3aa: CAGTTNMNYGYTF
d_gene: TRBD1; abundance: -; j_gene: TRBJ1-1; v_gene: TRBV19; CDR3nt: TGTGCCAGCATCGACAGGGACAAAATCTTGAACACTGAAGCTTTCTTT; CDR3aa: CASIDRDKILNTEAFF
d_gene: -; abundance: -; j_gene: TRBJ1-2; v_gene: TRBV4-3; CDR3nt: TGCGCCAGCAGCCAAGAGGGCGACGGCGGGTATGGCTACACCTTC; CDR3aa: CASSQEGDGGYGYTF
d_gene: -; abundance: -; j_gene: TRBJ1-1; v_gene: TRBV21-1; CDR3nt: TGTGCCAGCAGCAAAAAGCAAAGCAATGACCCAGGGGAGAACACTGAAGCTTTCTTT; CDR3aa: CASSKKQSNDPGENTEAFF
d_gene: -; abundance: -; j_gene: TRBJ1-5; v_gene: TRBV7-8; CDR3nt: TGTGCCAGCAGCTCAAACCCCCACGGGGGGGGCCGTATTCAGCCCCAGCATTTT; CDR3aa: CASSSNPHGGGRIQPQHF
d_gene: TRBD2; abundance: -; j_gene: TRBJ2-1; v_gene: TRBV5-1; CDR3nt: TGCGCCAGCAGCGGTTTAGGACTAGCGGGGGACAATGAGCAGTTCTTC; CDR3aa: CASSGLGLAGDNEQFF
d_gene: TRBD2; abundance: -; j_gene: TRBJ2-1; v_gene: TRBV15; CDR3nt: TGTGCCACCAGCCCGCGTGGGAGGGGTCCGTACAATGAGCAGTTCTTC; CDR3aa: CATSPRGRGPYNEQFF
d_gene: -; abundance: -; j_gene: TRBJ2-2; v_gene: TRBV9; CDR3nt: TGTGCCAGCAGCGTAAAAGACAGAGTCACCGGGGAGCTGTTTTTT; CDR3aa: CASSVKDRVTGELFF
d_gene: TRBD2; abundance: -; j_gene: TRBJ2-3; v_gene: TRBV4-2; CDR3nt: TGTGCCAGCAGCCAGGGGGGGAGCAGAGGGGGCACAGATACGCAGTATTTT; CDR3aa: CASSQGGSRGGTDTQYF
d_gene: -; abundance: once; j_gene: TRBJ1-5; v_gene: TRBV3-1/TRBV3-2; CDR3nt: TGTGCCAGCAGCCAAGGGCGGGGGGCAAAAAAGTTAAGCAATCAGCCCCAGCATTTT; CDR3aa: CASSQGRGAKKLSNQPQHF
d_gene: TRBD1; abundance: -; j_gene: TRBJ2-7; v_gene: TRBV15; CDR3nt: TGTGCCACCAGCAGAGCGACCGGGACAGACTACGAGCAGTACTTC; CDR3aa: CATSRATGTDYEQYF
d_gene: -; abundance: -; j_gene: TRBJ2-5; v_gene: TRBV28; CDR3nt: TGTGCCAGCAGTTCGGGGTTAAAAGAGACCCAGTACTTC; CDR3aa: CASSSGLKETQYF
d_gene: TRBD1; abundance: -; j_gene: TRBJ1-2; v_gene: TRBV18; CDR3nt: TGTGCCAGCTCACCGGACAGGACTTATGGCTACACCTTC; CDR3aa: CASSPDRTYGYTF
d_gene: TRBD1; abundance: -; j_gene: TRBJ2-2; v_gene: TRBV10-3; CDR3nt: TGTGCCATCAGTGACCTTGGGACAGGGAACACCGGGGAGCTGTTTTTT; CDR3aa: CAISDLGTGNTGELFF
d_gene: TRBD1; abundance: -; j_gene: TRBJ2-7; v_gene: TRBV2; CDR3nt: TGTGCCAGCCAGACAGGGGGGAGAGACGAGCAGTACTTC; CDR3aa: CASQTGGRDEQYF
d_gene: TRBD1; abundance: -; j_gene: TRBJ1-4; v_gene: TRBV7-6; CDR3nt: TGTGCCAGCAGCTTCAAGGACAGGGCAAATGAAAAACTGTTTTTT; CDR3aa: CASSFKDRANEKLFF
d_gene: -; abundance: -; j_gene: TRBJ1-2; v_gene: TRBV7-9; CDR3nt: TGTGCCAGCAGCTCCTCCTCAGGGGTTGGGTATGGCTACACCTTC; CDR3aa: CASSSSSGVGYGYTF
d_gene: -; abundance: -; j_gene: TRBJ1-2; v_gene: TRBV5-1; CDR3nt: TGCGCCAGCAGCTTGGCCTGGCAGGGTGACGGCTACACCTTC; CDR3aa: CASSLAWQGDGYTF
d_gene: TRBD1; abundance: -; j_gene: TRBJ2-2; v_gene: TRBV19; CDR3nt: TGTGCCAGTAGTATTTCGCCCCGGACAGGGGATGTGGTGCACGGGGAGCTGTTTTTT; CDR3aa: CASSISPRTGDVVHGELFF
d_gene: -; abundance: -; j_gene: TRBJ2-7; v_gene: TRBV6-5; CDR3nt: TGTGCCAGCAGGACCGGAAGGGGGACCTACTACGAGCAGTACTTC; CDR3aa: CASRTGRGTYYEQYF
d_gene: TRBD1; abundance: -; j_gene: TRBJ1-5; v_gene: TRBV6-5; CDR3nt: TGTGCCAGCAAAGGGGTAGGGGGCCGCAATCAGCCCCAGCATTTT; CDR3aa: CASKGVGGRNQPQHF
d_gene: -; abundance: -; j_gene: TRBJ1-2; v_gene: TRBV6-5; CDR3nt: TGTGCCAGCAGCCCGACAGACAACTATGGCTACACCTTC; CDR3aa: CASSPTDNYGYTF
d_gene: -; abundance: few; j_gene: TRBJ1-1; v_gene: TRBV5-1; CDR3nt: TGCGCCAGCAGCTTGGTGAGGGATTTGAACACTGAAGCTTTCTTT; CDR3aa: CASSLVRDLNTEAFF
d_gene: TRBD1; abundance: -; j_gene: TRBJ1-3; v_gene: TRBV30; CDR3nt: TGTGCCTGGAGTAGGGGGCCCGGAAACACCATATATTTT; CDR3aa: CAWSRGPGNTIYF
d_gene: TRBD1; abundance: -; j_gene: TRBJ2-7; v_gene: TRBV18; CDR3nt: TGTGCCAGCTCACAGGCAGGGGGTTACGAGCAGTACTTC; CDR3aa: CASSQAGGYEQYF
d_gene: -; abundance: few; j_gene: TRBJ1-1; v_gene: TRBV12-3/TRBV12-4; CDR3nt: TGTGCCAGCAGTCCCTCGAACACTGAAGCTTTCTTT; CDR3aa: CASSPSNTEAFF
d_gene: TRBD1; abundance: -; j_gene: TRBJ2-1; v_gene: TRBV2; CDR3nt: TGTGCCAGCAACCAGGGGGCCTACAATGAGCAGTTCTTC; CDR3aa: CASNQGAYNEQFF
d_gene: -; abundance: -; j_gene: TRBJ2-1; v_gene: TRBV25-1; CDR3nt: TGTGCCAGCGCTATGTACCCCTACAATGAGCAGTTCTTC; CDR3aa: CASAMYPYNEQFF
d_gene: -; abundance: -; j_gene: TRBJ2-7; v_gene: TRBV5-4; CDR3nt: TGTGCCAGCAGCTCCTTTACAGGAACCTACGAGCAGTACTTC; CDR3aa: CASSSFTGTYEQYF
d_gene: -; abundance: -; j_gene: TRBJ1-5; v_gene: TRBV30; CDR3nt: TGTGCCTGGAGTACCGACAGCCGCAATCAGCCCCAGCATTTT; CDR3aa: CAWSTDSRNQPQHF
d_gene: -; abundance: few; j_gene: TRBJ2-3; v_gene: TRBV5-1; CDR3nt: TGCGCCAGCAGCTTGGTTGCAGGCGCAGATACGCAGTATTTT; CDR3aa: CASSLVAGADTQYF
d_gene: -; abundance: few; j_gene: TRBJ1-2; v_gene: TRBV10-1; CDR3nt: TGCGCCAGCAGTGAGCAAAACACAGGGCTTTTTAACTATGGCTACACCTTC; CDR3aa: CASSEQNTGLFNYGYTF
d_gene: TRBD1; abundance: -; j_gene: TRBJ1-2; v_gene: TRBV5-1; CDR3nt: TGCGCCAGCAGCCCGAGTAAAGGACAGGGAAACTATGGCTACACCTTC; CDR3aa: CASSPSKGQGNYGYTF
d_gene: TRBD1; abundance: -; j_gene: TRBJ1-2; v_gene: TRBV7-8; CDR3nt: TGTGCCAGCAGCTTATCGACAGGGCTTCTGGCCTATGGCTACACCTTC; CDR3aa: CASSLSTGLLAYGYTF
d_gene: TRBD2; abundance: -; j_gene: TRBJ2-2; v_gene: TRBV2; CDR3nt: TGTGCCAGCAGTTTTGGACTAGCGGGGAACACCGGGGAGCTGTTTTTT; CDR3aa: CASSFGLAGNTGELFF